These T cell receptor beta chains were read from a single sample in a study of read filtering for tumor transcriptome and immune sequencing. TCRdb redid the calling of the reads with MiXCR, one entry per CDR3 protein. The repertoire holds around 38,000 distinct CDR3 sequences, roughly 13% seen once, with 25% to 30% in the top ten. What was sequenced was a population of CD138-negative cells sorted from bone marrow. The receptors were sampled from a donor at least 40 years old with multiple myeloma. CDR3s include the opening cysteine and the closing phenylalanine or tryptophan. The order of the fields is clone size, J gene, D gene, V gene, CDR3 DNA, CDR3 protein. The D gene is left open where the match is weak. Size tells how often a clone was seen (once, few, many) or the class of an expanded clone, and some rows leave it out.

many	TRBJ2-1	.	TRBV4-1	TGCGCCAGCAGGGATTACTTAAACTCCTACAATGAGCAGTTCTTC	CASRDYLNSYNEQFF
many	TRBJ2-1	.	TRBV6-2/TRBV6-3	TGTGCCAGCAGCGCCTTGCCTCAGGGGCTCTCCTACAATGAGCAGTTCTTC	CASSALPQGLSYNEQFF
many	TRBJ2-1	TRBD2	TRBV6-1	TGTGCCAGCAGTGAAGGAGGCTATAGCGGCGGGAGCTCCTACAATGAGCAGTTCTTC	CASSEGGYSGGSSYNEQFF
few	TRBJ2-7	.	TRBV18	TGTGCCAGCTCACCAACCCCCGCCACCTACGAGCAGTACTTC	CASSPTPATYEQYF
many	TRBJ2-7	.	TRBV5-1	TGCGCCAGCAGCTTGGAGGGGAACCAAGACGAGCAGTACTTC	CASSLEGNQDEQYF
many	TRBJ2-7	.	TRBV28	TGTGCCAGCAGTTTGGGCACCTACGAGCAGTACTTC	CASSLGTYEQYF
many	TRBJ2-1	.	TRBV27	TGTGCCAGCAGTTCGAGCTCCTACAATGAGCAGTTCTTC	CASSSSSYNEQFF
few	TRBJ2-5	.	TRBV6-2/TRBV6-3	TGTGCCAGCAGCCCCAACTGGGCTAGAGGATCCTCCCGGGAGACCCAGTACTTC	CASSPNWARGSSRETQYF
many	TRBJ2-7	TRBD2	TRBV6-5	TGTGCCAGCAGTGCATCCGGGACTAGCGAAGTTCGGTACTTC	CASSASGTSEVRYF
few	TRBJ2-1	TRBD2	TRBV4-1	TGCGCCAGCAGCCAGGGCGTCCTAGCGGAGATTTACGATGAGCAGTTCTTC	CASSQGVLAEIYDEQFF
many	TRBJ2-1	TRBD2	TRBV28	TGTGCCAGCAGTATTACTAGCGGGAGGAGGAATGAGCAGTTCTTC	CASSITSGRRNEQFF
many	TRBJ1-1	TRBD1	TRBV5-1	TGCGCCAGCAGCTGGACAGGGGCTGAAGCTTTCTTT	CASSWTGAEAFF
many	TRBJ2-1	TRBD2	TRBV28	TGTGCCAGCAGCGGGACTAGCGAGTCCTACAATGAGCAGTTCTTC	CASSGTSESYNEQFF
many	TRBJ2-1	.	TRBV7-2	TGTGCCAGCAGCTTAGCCCGCTCATTTGCCGGGGAGCAGTTCTTC	CASSLARSFAGEQFF
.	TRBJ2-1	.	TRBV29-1	TGCAGCGTCCGGACTCAAAAACAAATCAATGAGCAGTTCTTC	CSVRTQKQINEQFF
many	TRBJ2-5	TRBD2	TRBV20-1	TGCAGTGCTAGAGGACTCGGACTAGCGGGTCGTAGTGAAGAGACCCAGTACTTC	CSARGLGLAGRSEETQYF
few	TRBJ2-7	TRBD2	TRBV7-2	TGTGCCAGCAGCTTAACTAGCGGGGGGTTGGAGCAGTACTTC	CASSLTSGGLEQYF
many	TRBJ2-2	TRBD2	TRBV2	TGTGCCAGCAGTCGGGCTAGCGGGACCACCGGGGAGCTGTTTTTT	CASSRASGTTGELFF
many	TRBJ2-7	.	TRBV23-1	TGCGCCATGAGGACACCGGGACCGGGCAAGCAGTACTTC	CAMRTPGPGKQYF
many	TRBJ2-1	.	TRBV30	TGTGCCTGGAGTGTAGTAGTTTTTGAGCAGTTCTTC	CAWSVVVFEQFF
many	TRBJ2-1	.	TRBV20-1	TGCAGTGCTAGAGCAGGGCGCTCCTACAATGAGCAGTTCTTC	CSARAGRSYNEQFF
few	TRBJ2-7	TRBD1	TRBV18	TGTGCCAGCTCACCAAAAGGGGGCTTTCGCCACGAGCAGTACTTC	CASSPKGGFRHEQYF
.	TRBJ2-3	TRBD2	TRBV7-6	TGTGCCAGTGGGCCAGCGGGAGGGTATACAGATACGCAGTATTTT	CASGPAGGYTDTQYF
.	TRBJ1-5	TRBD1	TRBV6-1	TGTGCCAGCAGTCACAGGGGTCAGCCCCAGCATTTT	CASSHRGQPQHF
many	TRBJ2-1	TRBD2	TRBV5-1	TGCGCCAGCAGCTTGGCCCCTACTAGCGGGCCTAATGAGCAGTTCTTC	CASSLAPTSGPNEQFF
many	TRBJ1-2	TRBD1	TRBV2	TGTGCCAGCACCCAAGGGGGGACAGGGGTGGGTGGCTACACCTTC	CASTQGGTGVGGYTF
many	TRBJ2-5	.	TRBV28	TGTGCCAGCAGTTTCTCCGGCGGGGCAGCTTTCCAAGAGACCCAGTACTTC	CASSFSGGAAFQETQYF
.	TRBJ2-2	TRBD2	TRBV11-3	TGTGCCAGCAGCTCGGGACTAGCGGGACCCACCGGGGAGCTGTTTTTT	CASSSGLAGPTGELFF
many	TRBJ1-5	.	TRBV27	TGTGCCAGCAGTCCACCGCCTTATAGCAATCAGCCCCAGCATTTT	CASSPPPYSNQPQHF
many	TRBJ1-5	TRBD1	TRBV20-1	TGCAGTGCAAAAGGACAGGTCAATCAGCCCCAGCATTTT	CSAKGQVNQPQHF
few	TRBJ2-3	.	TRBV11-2	TGTGCCAGCAGCTTCGGCGCTGGGATGTTCACAGATACGCAGTATTTT	CASSFGAGMFTDTQYF
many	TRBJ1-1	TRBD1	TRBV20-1	TGCAGTGCTAGAGATCCCCGACAGGGGGATACTGAAGCTTTCTTT	CSARDPRQGDTEAFF
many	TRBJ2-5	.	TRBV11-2	TGTGCCAGCAGCCACAACTTGGCGTTCCAAGAGACCCAGTACTTC	CASSHNLAFQETQYF
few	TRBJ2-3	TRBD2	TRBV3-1	TGTGCCAGCAGCCAAGTAGTGAGCGGGAGGGGTTCAGATACGCAGTATTTT	CASSQVVSGRGSDTQYF
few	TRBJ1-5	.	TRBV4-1	TGCGCCAGCAGCCAAGACGGATTTCTCAATCAGCCCCAGCATTTT	CASSQDGFLNQPQHF
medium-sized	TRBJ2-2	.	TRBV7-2	TGTGCCAGCACTAGCGTGTACACCGGGGAGCTGTTTTTT	CASTSVYTGELFF
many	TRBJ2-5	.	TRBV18	TGTGCCAGCTCACCACCATTGGGGCACCAAGAGACCCAGTACTTC	CASSPPLGHQETQYF
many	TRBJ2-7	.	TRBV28	TGTGCCAGCAGCGAACTAGCTTACCCATACGGGCAGTACTTC	CASSELAYPYGQYF
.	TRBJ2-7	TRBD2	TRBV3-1	TGTGCCAGCAGCCATTCTCTACCGGGAGGATACGAGCAGTACTTC	CASSHSLPGGYEQYF
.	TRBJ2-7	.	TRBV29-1	TGCAGCGCCGTTGAAGGTTCCTACGAGCAGTACTTC	CSAVEGSYEQYF
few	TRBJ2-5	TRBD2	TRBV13	TGTGCCAGCAGCAAGGTCCTAGCGGGAGCAGAGACCCAGTACTTC	CASSKVLAGAETQYF
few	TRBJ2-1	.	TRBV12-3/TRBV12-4	TGTGCCAGCACCTCGGGGTCCTACAATGAGCAGTTCTTC	CASTSGSYNEQFF
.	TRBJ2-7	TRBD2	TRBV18	TGTGCCAGCTCACCAAAGGCTAGCGGGAGCCGGGCCCACGAGCAGTACTTC	CASSPKASGSRAHEQYF
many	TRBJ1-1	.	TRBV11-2	TGTGCCAGCAGGGGGAAGGGGACGGCGACTGAAGCTTTCTTT	CASRGKGTATEAFF
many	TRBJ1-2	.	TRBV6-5	TGTGCCACCACCGGGACCTATGGCTACACCTTC	CATTGTYGYTF
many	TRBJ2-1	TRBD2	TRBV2	TGTGCCAGCAGGGGACTAGCGGGAGTAAGATACAATGAGCAGTTCTTC	CASRGLAGVRYNEQFF
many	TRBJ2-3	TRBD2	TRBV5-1	TGCGCCAGCAGCTCCGGGACTAGCGCCCACACAGATACGCAGTATTTT	CASSSGTSAHTDTQYF
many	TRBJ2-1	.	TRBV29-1	TGCAGCGTTCGGGGGCAGGGTCTAAGTGAGCAGTTCTTC	CSVRGQGLSEQFF
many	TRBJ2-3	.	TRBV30	TGTGCCTGGAGTGCACTGCAGGGGCTTGGGAATACGCAGTATTTT	CAWSALQGLGNTQYF
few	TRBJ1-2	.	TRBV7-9	TGTGCCAGCAGCTTAGTTGGCGGAAAGGATCACTATGGCTACACCTTC	CASSLVGGKDHYGYTF